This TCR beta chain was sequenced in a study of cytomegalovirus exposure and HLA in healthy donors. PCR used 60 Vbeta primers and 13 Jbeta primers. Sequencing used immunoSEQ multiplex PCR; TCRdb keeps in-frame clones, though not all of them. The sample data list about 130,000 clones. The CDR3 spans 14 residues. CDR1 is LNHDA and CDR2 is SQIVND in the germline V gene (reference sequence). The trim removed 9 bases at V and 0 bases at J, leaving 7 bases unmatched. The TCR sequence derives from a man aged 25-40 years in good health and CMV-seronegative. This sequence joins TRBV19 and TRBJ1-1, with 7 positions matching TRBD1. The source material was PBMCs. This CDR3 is CASTAGGLNTEAFF. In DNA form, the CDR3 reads TGTGCCAGCACTGCAGGGGGGCTGAACACTGAAGCTTTCTTT.